This is a list of T cell receptor beta chains from one sample in a study of regulatory T cells in long-lasting Graves disease. TCRdb re-called the multiplex PCR reads with MiXCR, one entry per CDR3 protein. The sample consists of 520,000 or so distinct CDR3 sequences, 9.5% to 15% of them appearing once. These sequences were also reported in another study, on T cells in Graves' hyperthyroidism and ophthalmopathy.

Sequencing used peripheral blood mononuclear cells (PBMCs), obtained at new diagnosis, from a patient treated with antithyroid drugs. The receptors stem from a woman in her twenties or thirties with Graves disease. Each CDR3 is given with its conserved first and last residue. A D gene is named only where the DNA matches it firmly. Clone size is given for some rows only: seen once, a few or many times, or a class if the clone is expanded.

abundance	d_gene	v_gene	j_gene	CDR3nt	CDR3aa
few	-	TRBV27	TRBJ1-2	TGTGCCAGCAGTTCCGGGAATAACTATGGCTACACCTTC	CASSSGNNYGYTF
many	-	TRBV30	TRBJ2-7	TGTGCCTGGAGTGTGGGCCGGGGCCCAAACTACGAGCAGTACTTC	CAWSVGRGPNYEQYF
many	TRBD2	TRBV30	TRBJ2-1	TGTGCCTGGAGTCCCCCGACTAGCCGGCAGTTCTTC	CAWSPPTSRQFF
-	TRBD2	TRBV19	TRBJ2-2	TGTGCCAGTAGTATGGGCCTAGCGGGGGAGAACACCGGGGAGCTGTTTTTT	CASSMGLAGENTGELFF
-	-	TRBV19	TRBJ1-5	TGTGCCAGTAGTATAAGGGACAACAATCAGCCCCAGCATTTT	CASSIRDNNQPQHF
-	TRBD2	TRBV19	TRBJ2-2	TGTGCCAGTAAGGTCGGGGGAGGGCCTATCGGGGAGCTGTTTTTT	CASKVGGGPIGELFF
many	-	TRBV2	TRBJ1-1	TGTGCCAGCGGGGGAAGAGGGACACCGGGAACTGAAGCTTTCTTT	CASGGRGTPGTEAFF
many	TRBD1	TRBV12-3/TRBV12-4	TRBJ2-7	TGTGCCAGCAGTTTCCGGACAGGGGCCTACGAGCAGTACTTC	CASSFRTGAYEQYF
-	TRBD2	TRBV4-1	TRBJ2-3	TGCGCCAGCAGCCAAGTTAGAAGGACTAGCGGCACAGATACGCAGTATTTT	CASSQVRRTSGTDTQYF
-	-	TRBV27	TRBJ1-5	TGTGCCAGCAGTTTAACAGCGAATCAGCCCCAGCATTTT	CASSLTANQPQHF
many	-	TRBV10-3	TRBJ1-5	TGTGCCATCAGTGAAGGGCGGAATAGCAATCAACATCAGCCCCAGCATTTT	CAISEGRNSNQHQPQHF
many	TRBD2	TRBV20-1	TRBJ2-5	TGCAGTGCTAGGAAGGTAGCGGGGTCAGTGACCCAGTACTTC	CSARKVAGSVTQYF
many	-	TRBV27	TRBJ2-7	TGTGCCAGCAATCCCCTCGGGTCCCTCGCTGACGAGCAGTACTTC	CASNPLGSLADEQYF
many	-	TRBV28	TRBJ1-5	TGTGCCAGCAGCCCCGGTTTTGCCCGTTTGAATCAGCCCCAGCATTTT	CASSPGFARLNQPQHF
-	-	TRBV5-6	TRBJ1-2	TGTGCCAGCAGCTTGGGGCGGACCGCGGGCGGCTATGGCTACACCTTC	CASSLGRTAGGYGYTF
many	-	TRBV13	TRBJ2-7	TGTGCCAGCAGCTACAGGAGAACCACCTACGAGCAGTACTTC	CASSYRRTTYEQYF
many	-	TRBV7-9	TRBJ2-7	TGTGCCAGCAGCTTAGGGTTGGACCCGTACGAGCAGTACTTC	CASSLGLDPYEQYF
-	-	TRBV28	TRBJ1-1	TGTGCCAGCAGTCCCGGCCCCCCCGACAGTGGGAACACTGAAGCTTTCTTT	CASSPGPPDSGNTEAFF
many	-	TRBV20-1	TRBJ2-7	TGCAGTGCTAGACGGATCGCGGGGCAGTCCTACGAGCAGTACTTC	CSARRIAGQSYEQYF
-	-	TRBV20-1	TRBJ2-7	TGCAGTGCTAGGGACAGATCCTACGAGCAGTACTTC	CSARDRSYEQYF
many	-	TRBV2	TRBJ2-2	TGTGCCAGCAGCACTCCGGGACTGAGCGCGAACACCGGGGAGCTGTTTTTT	CASSTPGLSANTGELFF
few	-	TRBV18	TRBJ1-3	TGTGCCAGCTCACCACCGGGTGGAAACACCATATATTTT	CASSPPGGNTIYF
many	-	TRBV13	TRBJ1-1	TGTGCCAGCAGCTTGACGCTGGGGGCACCGAACACTGAAGCTTTCTTT	CASSLTLGAPNTEAFF
many	TRBD1	TRBV29-1	TRBJ1-1	TGCAGCGTCCGTTACAGGGGGCGGGATGTTACTGAAGCTTTCTTT	CSVRYRGRDVTEAFF
few	-	TRBV12-3/TRBV12-4	TRBJ2-1	TGTGCCAGCAGCCCGGGACTCCACGATGAGCAGTTCTTC	CASSPGLHDEQFF
many	TRBD1	TRBV11-2	TRBJ2-7	TGTGCCAGCAGCCTTGACAGGGGGAGTGAGCAGTACTTC	CASSLDRGSEQYF
many	TRBD2	TRBV18	TRBJ2-2	TGTGCCAGCAGCGGGACCTCGAACACCGGGGAGCTGTTTTTT	CASSGTSNTGELFF
-	-	TRBV27	TRBJ1-5	TGTGCCAGCGGCTTAGGGGGGGGTCAGCCCCAGCATTTT	CASGLGGGQPQHF
-	-	TRBV7-9	TRBJ1-1	TGTGCCAGCAGCTTGGGAGGACAGCCTGCCGCCGAAGCTTTCTTT	CASSLGGQPAAEAFF
-	-	TRBV28	TRBJ1-6	TGTGCCAGCAGACCTCGGGCCAGCTCTAATTCACCCCTCCACTTT	CASRPRASSNSPLHF
-	-	TRBV20-1	TRBJ2-3	TGCGGGGGGTACAGGGCGGGAGATACGCAGTATTTT	CGGYRAGDTQYF
many	TRBD2	TRBV2	TRBJ2-1	TGTGCCAGCAATAAACTCCGGACTCCTAGCGGAACGACCTACAATGAGCAGTTCTTC	CASNKLRTPSGTTYNEQFF
once	TRBD2	TRBV20-1	TRBJ2-1	TGCAGTGCCGGACTAGCGGGAGAAGGGCATGAGCAGTTCTTC	CSAGLAGEGHEQFF
many	TRBD2	TRBV20-1	TRBJ2-7	TGCAGTGCTAGCCCTCGGTTACTAGCGGGAGCCTACGAGCAGTACTTC	CSASPRLLAGAYEQYF
many	-	TRBV7-8	TRBJ2-7	TGTGCCAGCAGCTTAGGCAGACCGCCCTACAAGCAGTACTTC	CASSLGRPPYKQYF
many	-	TRBV7-9	TRBJ2-3	TGTGCCAGCAGCAACGACTCTCCCACGCAGTATTTT	CASSNDSPTQYF
many	TRBD2	TRBV4-2	TRBJ2-7	TGTGCCAGCAGCCAAGGGCTAGCGGAGGCTCACGAGCAGTACTTC	CASSQGLAEAHEQYF
few	TRBD2	TRBV7-2	TRBJ2-7	TGTGCCAGCAGCTTAGATGGGGCGGGAGTCTACGAGCAGTACTTC	CASSLDGAGVYEQYF
many	-	TRBV27	TRBJ2-4	TGTGCCAGCAGTTTACAGAATCCCCCAGGCCAGTCTGCCAAAAACATTCAGTACTTC	CASSLQNPPGQSAKNIQYF
many	-	TRBV6-5	TRBJ1-5	TGTGCCAGCAGTTACCGAAATCAGCCCCAGCATTTT	CASSYRNQPQHF
many	TRBD2	TRBV11-3	TRBJ2-7	TGTGCCAGCAGCTCACCGGGACTAGCGCGCTACGAGCAGTACTTC	CASSSPGLARYEQYF